The sequence of this T cell receptor beta chain was determined in a study of shared clonotypes between healthy human individuals. CDR1 is SQVTM and CDR2 is ANQGSEA in the germline V gene. V was trimmed by 4 bases and J by 5 bases, leaving 15 bases between them. This CDR3 comprises 14 residues. Terminally differentiated effector memory CD45RA+ cells were excluded by CCR7 positive selection of CD45RO-negative cells. The protocol was immunoSEQ multiplex PCR, while the TCRdb copy is restricted to in-frame clones and leaves out a portion. Of around 2,000,000 clones in the sample, 85% to 95% are singletons; the top ten hold under 2%.

The chain couples TRBV29-1 to TRBJ2-1, with D maybe TRBD1 (7 bases). The clonotype was recovered from a man aged 18 to 29 in good health. Some clones in this sample may be carry-over from other donors' samples. The sequencing sample was made of naive CD8+ T cells from PBMCs. The CDR3 DNA sequence: TGCAGCGTTGTTGCAGGGGGGCTAAACAATGAGCAGTTCTTC. This sequence encodes CSVVAGGLNNEQFF.